This T cell receptor (beta chain) was retrieved from a study of graft-versus-host responses after intestinal transplantation. Across the study: The whole recipient group had anti-thymocyte globulin induction followed by tacrolimus and steroids for 2 to 3 years. Study findings and constraints: High graft-versus-host to host-versus-graft clonal ratios were found in allografts of patients who had graft-donor T cell macrochimerism. Recipient marrow held GvH clones, some first seen in ileum or blood. Early declines in HvG clones that occurred post-transplant were associated with peak circulating GvH clone levels.

Only in-frame clones appear in the TCRdb table, and some are missing; sequencing was by immunoSEQ multiplex PCR. The sample has 95,000 to 110,000 clones, roughly 86% seen once; the top ten hold over 0.55%. About this clone: Its antigen is not identified.

The CDR3 consists of 15 residues. V was cut by 0 bases and J by 3 bases, with 12 bases left in between. From germline, CDR1 is WNHNN and CDR2 SYGVQD (reference sequence). The rearrangement links TRBV10-1 to TRBJ2-7; D is unresolved. This clonotype was sampled from a human donor who was the organ donor for an intestinal transplant. The input for sequencing was unstimulated CD4+ T cells sorted from spleen or lymph node cells, taken before transplant. The CDR3 region is CASSESQATGYEQYF. Written as DNA, the CDR3 is TGCGCCAGCAGTGAGTCGCAAGCGACGGGCTACGAGCAGTACTTC.